One sample yielded the 23 T cell receptor beta chains listed below, sequenced in a study of cytomegalovirus exposure and HLA in healthy donors. PCR was performed using 60 Vbeta and 13 Jbeta primers. TCRdb's table, derived via immunoSEQ multiplex PCR, lists solely in-frame clones and lacks some. The table records 84,000 or so clones, approximately 77% of them present only once. The sample was PBMCs. These TCRs come from a man aged 30-40 years in good health and CMV-seronegative.

This clone has only a few counts. The rearrangement links TRBV9 to TRBJ1-3; weak D call: TRBD1 (6 bases). The germline V and J ends were trimmed by 4 bases and 2 bases, with 10 bases remaining between them. This CDR3 contains 14 residues. CDR1 SGDLS and CDR2 YYNGEE come from the germline V gene. CDR3 nucleotide sequence: TGTGCCAGCAGCCCAGCAGGGGCTGGAAACACCATATATTTT. Protein sequence: CASSPAGAGNTIYF.

This chain joins TRBV10-2 and TRBJ2-3; a possible D gene is TRBD2 (5 bases). CDR1 is WSHSY, CDR2 SAAADI, per germline. The CDR3 runs 15 residues. Trimming removed 2 bases at V and 0 bases at J, with 9 bases between. The CDR3 here is CASSERGSSTDTQYF. The DNA for the CDR3 is TGCGCCAGCAGTGAGCGGGGTTCTAGCACAGATACGCAGTATTTT.

This clone occurred once. This sequence joins TRBV7-8 and TRBJ2-1; D may be TRBD2 (7 bases). Trimming cost V 1 base and J 2 bases, with 18 bases left between them. CDR3 length: 18 amino acids. Germline loops: CDR1 SGHVS, CDR2 FQNEAQ. CDR3: CASSLGGGLLGTYNEQFF. The CDR3 nucleotides read TGTGCCAGCAGCTTAGGGGGGGGCCTACTGGGGACCTACAATGAGCAGTTCTTC.

This clone was seen a handful of times. The chain employs TRBV6-6 and TRBJ2-3, with D perhaps TRBD2 (5 bases). Germline CDR1 is MNHNY and CDR2 is SVGAGI (reference sequence). Trimming stripped 2 bases from V and 2 bases from J, with 14 bases between. The CDR3 runs to 16 residues. This CDR3 is CASSYGDPGNTDTQYF. CDR3 sequence (DNA): TGTGCCAGCAGTTACGGGGATCCGGGAAACACAGATACGCAGTATTTT.

V usage is TRBV27 and J usage is TRBJ2-2; D is uncertain. V was trimmed by 2 bases and J by 4 bases, leaving 11 bases between them. This CDR3 spans 15 amino acids. CDR1 and CDR2 from the germline V gene are MNHEY and SMNVEV (reference sequence). CDR3 sequence (DNA): TGTGCCAGCAGTTTAAGAACTTCGGGCACCGGGGAGCTGTTTTTT. Translated, it gives CASSLRTSGTGELFF.

The chain joins TRBV6-1 to TRBJ2-7; unclear D gene. The CDR3 covers 15 residues. Germline V gene lookup returns CDR1 MNHNS and CDR2 SASEGT. Trimming cost V 1 base and J 0 bases, with 10 bases left between them. CDR3 amino acids: CASSEVVESSYEQYF. The CDR3 DNA reads TGTGCCAGCAGTGAAGTAGTTGAGAGCTCCTACGAGCAGTACTTC.

In DNA, the CDR3 is TGCGCCAGCAGCTCGAGGGACAGGGGGCGTTATGGCTACACCTTC. Translating it yields CASSSRDRGRYGYTF. V is TRBV5-1 and J is TRBJ1-2; 12 nucleotides line up with TRBD1. The J segment lost 5 bases and the V segment lost 3 bases, leaving 5 bases of the junction unmatched. The CDR3 has 15 residues. The germline V gene encodes CDR1 SGHRS and CDR2 YFSETQ.

The genes are TRBV6-6 and TRBJ2-7; TRBD1 aligns across 11 bases. Germline V gives CDR1 MNHNY, CDR2 SVGAGI (reference sequence). J gave up 4 bases and V 6 bases, and 11 bases lay outside the gene matches. This CDR3 spans 16 amino acids. The CDR3 here is CASRLRGQGASYEQYF. The CDR3 DNA is TGTGCCAGCAGACTACGAGGACAGGGGGCCAGTTACGAGCAGTACTTC.

This clone appeared once. The V call is TRBV7-2, the J call TRBJ2-5; 7 bases map to TRBD2. Trimming took 1 base from V and 1 from J; bases not matched to a gene: 15. Germline V gene sequence: CDR1 SGHTA, CDR2 FQGNSA. The CDR3 sequence is 19 residues long. The CDR3 loop reads CASSLDGMDGGTGQETQYF. CDR3 nucleotide sequence: TGTGCCAGCAGCTTAGATGGGATGGACGGGGGGACGGGCCAAGAGACCCAGTACTTC.

This sequence joins TRBV6-4 and TRBJ1-4, with D possibly matching TRBD1 (5 bases). Germline-derived CDR1 and CDR2 are MRHNA and SNTAGT. This CDR3 region has 21 residues. V shed 0 bases and J shed 0 bases, with 23 bases lying between them. The CDR3 protein is CASSDSIGRGGATATNEKLFF. The CDR3 DNA is TGTGCCAGCAGTGACTCGATTGGGCGCGGAGGGGCTACTGCAACTAATGAAAAACTGTTTTTT.

This clone was counted a few times. V is TRBV14 and J is TRBJ2-7, with unresolved D. The CDR3 totals 14 residues. V shed 1 base and J shed 3 bases, with 10 bases lying between them. Germline CDR1 SGHDN, CDR2 FVKESK. The CDR3 DNA reads as TGTGCCAGCAGCCAAGGCCAGATGAACTACGAGCAGTACTTC. This gives the protein CASSQGQMNYEQYF.

V is TRBV2 and J is TRBJ1-1; a weak D match, TRBD1 (5 bases). In germline, CDR1 is SNHLY, CDR2 FYNNEI. V was trimmed by 4 bases and J by 4 bases, leaving 13 bases between them. The CDR3 covers 14 residues. The CDR3 reads CASSAKGVITEAFF. Here the CDR3 DNA reads TGTGCCAGCAGTGCAAAAGGGGTTATCACTGAAGCTTTCTTT.

The chain employs TRBV15 and TRBJ2-1, with 10 positions matching TRBD2. The ends lost 4 bases at V and 8 bases at J; junction bases unmatched: 5. CDR3 length equals 14 residues. Germline-derived CDR1 and CDR2 are LNHNV and YYDKDF (reference sequence). Here the CDR3 DNA reads TGTGCCACCAGCACCAGCGGGGGGGTAGATGAGCAGTTCTTC. Protein product: CATSTSGGVDEQFF.

The V call is TRBV5-4, the J call TRBJ2-2; 11 nucleotides agree with TRBD2. V lost 0 bases to trimming and J lost 10 bases; unmatched junction nucleotides: 11. Germline V gene lookup returns CDR1 SGHNT and CDR2 YYREEE (reference sequence). There are 17 residues in the CDR3. The CDR3 loop is CASSLAFSGRASEELFF. The CDR3 region has the DNA TGTGCCAGCAGCTTGGCCTTTAGCGGGAGGGCCTCGGAGGAGCTGTTTTTT.

This chain links TRBV27 with TRBJ2-7; the D gene is possibly TRBD1 (6 bases). In germline, CDR1 is MNHEY, CDR2 SMNVEV (reference sequence). This CDR3 is 15 amino acids long. Between the trimmed V and J ends, which lost 1 base and 3 bases, there was a span of 13 bases. The CDR3 region has the DNA TGTGCCAGCAGTTTATATCAGGGGAAATTCTACGAGCAGTACTTC. Its protein is CASSLYQGKFYEQYF.

In its sample, this clone was seen a few times. V is TRBV27 and J is TRBJ1-1, with TRBD1 identical over 7 bases. Trimming at V came to 2 bases and at J to 3 bases, leaving 12 bases not matched to a gene. Per the germline V gene, CDR1 is MNHEY and CDR2 is SMNVEV (reference sequence). The CDR3 has 17 amino acids. The CDR3 region has the DNA TGTGCCAGCAGTTTAAGGGGGAAGGACAGGACGGACACTGAAGCTTTCTTT. As protein: CASSLRGKDRTDTEAFF.

J is TRBJ1-4 and V is TRBV29-1; maybe TRBD1 (5 bases). CDR1 SQVTM and CDR2 ANQGSEA come from the germline V gene. V lost 6 bases, J lost 8 bases, and 16 bases lay in between. The CDR3 extends over 13 amino acids. CDR3 DNA: TGCAGCGTCGGGCTTGACGGGGGGGAAAAACTGTTTTTT. As protein: CSVGLDGGEKLFF.

The rearrangement joins TRBV11-2 to TRBJ2-1; 9 nucleotides agree with TRBD1. Unmatched junction bases numbered 11, after V lost 2 bases and J lost 6 bases. The germline V gene encodes CDR1 SGHAT and CDR2 FQNNGV. This CDR3 is 17 amino acids long. The DNA for the CDR3 is TGTGCCAGCAGCTTATTCCTCGGGACAGGGAACATCAATGAGCAGTTCTTC. As protein: CASSLFLGTGNINEQFF.

The genes are TRBV14 and TRBJ2-1, with 8 positions matching TRBD2. CDR1 and CDR2 from the germline V gene are SGHDN and FVKESK. This CDR3 contains 18 residues. After removal of 0 bases from V and 7 bases from J, the junction contained 14 bases not matched to a gene. This chain's CDR3 is CASSQERTGGLFGNEQFF. For the CDR3, the DNA is TGTGCCAGCAGCCAAGAACGGACGGGGGGGCTCTTCGGAAATGAGCAGTTCTTC.

The chain recombines TRBV5-8 with TRBJ1-1, with 8 bases that match TRBD1. Looked up from germline, CDR1 is SGHTS and CDR2 is YDEGEE. There are 14 residues in the CDR3. V was clipped by 5 bases and J by 5 bases; unmatched bases: 8. In DNA form, the CDR3 reads TGTGCCAGCAGTTACGACAGGGGTGGGACTGAAGCTTTCTTT. Protein: CASSYDRGGTEAFF.

The J gene is TRBJ2-5, the V gene TRBV10-2; D ambiguous. Trimming removed 3 bases at V and 7 bases at J, with 9 bases between. The CDR3 length is 12 residues. In germline, CDR1 is WSHSY, CDR2 SAAADI. The CDR3 bases are TGCGCCAGCAGTGATTGGGCGTGGACCCAGTACTTC. Amino acids: CASSDWAWTQYF.

The rearrangement joins TRBV2 to TRBJ2-3, with TRBD2 identical over 8 bases. Germline V gives CDR1 SNHLY, CDR2 FYNNEI. The V segment lost 4 bases and the J segment 3 bases; nucleotides outside the gene matches: 0. The CDR3 is 13 amino acids. The CDR3 protein is CASSGLATDTQYF. For the CDR3, the DNA is TGTGCCAGCAGTGGACTAGCGACAGATACGCAGTATTTT.

V usage is TRBV6-5 and J usage is TRBJ1-5, with D unresolved. Germline V gives CDR1 MNHEY, CDR2 SVGAGI. The CDR3 covers 12 residues. With 6 bases removed from V and 9 bases from J, the gap between germline ends came to 12 bases. CDR3 in amino acids: CASRPEGGPQHF. The DNA of the CDR3 is TGTGCCAGCAGGCCCGAGGGTGGGCCCCAGCATTTT.